This T cell receptor (beta chain) was captured in a study of vaccination and CD4 T cells after COVID-19. Sequenced with the Oncomine TCR Beta short-read assay was DNA taken from cultured CD4+ T cells. CD4+ T cells were cultured, and genomic DNA was extracted from them. Each CDR3 protein gets one entry after TCRdb re-called the PCR reads with MiXCR. The repertoire holds 7,000 to 9,500 distinct CDR3 sequences, roughly 30% seen once, with roughly an eighth in the top ten. Turning to this clonotype: The antigen remains unidentified.

The germline V gene encodes CDR1 WNHNN and CDR2 SYGVQD (reference sequence). CDR3 size: 15 residues. Trimming took 7 bases from V and 5 from J, leaving 17 bases between them. Treatment specified: approximately nine-day PBMC culture with coronavirus spike peptide pools or control peptides (ViraFEST assay). CD4+ T cells that came from the unexposed donor were collected before the COVID-19 pandemic (2011-2018). Each well held over 1.5 million PBMCs in IL-2 (10 IU/ml) medium with approximately 10 ug/ml peptide pools. V gene TRBV10-1 combines with J gene TRBJ2-2; no clear D. Material: CD4+ T cells from blood, cultured in vitro. This clonotype originated in a human donor in good health. CDR3 nucleotide sequence: TGCGCCAGCAAACACCCCCCCGCCGGGACCGGGGAGCTGTTTTTT. Protein: CASKHPPAGTGELFF.